This entry describes one T cell receptor (beta chain). This clone was recorded only once. The clone's antigen remains unknown. No much larger clonotype is one base removed from it; base qualities were not supplied. CDR1 SGDLS and CDR2 YYNGEE are derived from the germline V gene. Trimming costs V 2 bases and J 5 bases, and their ends lie 16 bases apart. The CDR3 contains 15 residues, cysteine and phenylalanine counted. Only the CDR3 portion is preserved as DNA: 45 bases, with reading frame beginning at the first base. The data derive from a study of T cell responses to AZD1222 COVID-19 vaccine (dated by TCRdb to the early 2020s). Background for the entire study: AZD1222 recipients given second doses at about 4 weeks or at about 12 weeks were pooled, since spike-specific TCR depth and breadth were not found to differ between the two schedules. A total of under 250 trial participants underwent TCR sequencing, of whom 200 to 220 had received two doses of AZD1222 and approximately 26 had received two doses of the MenACWY control vaccine. Trial participants were enrolled into age subgroups of 18-55, 56-69 and 70-plus years, which contained approximately 150, 30 and 60 TCR-sequenced participants, respectively.

The CDR3 regions of human TCRbeta chains were analyzed by immunosequencing. The paper's data handling went like this. Repertoire TCRs were checked for matches against a reference library of SARS-CoV-2-specific TCRs that had been generated using the MIRA antigen-specificity platform. Breadth meant the fraction of unique TCRs that were SARS-CoV-2-associated, whereas depth meant the fraction of total T cells that were SARS-CoV-2-associated. Using the MIRA data, each spike-specific TCR was mapped to the spike region that the TCR reacts to and placed in a CD4 or CD8 class. Log10-transformed breadth and depth values were compared by one-way ANOVA with Sidak's multiple comparisons tests. In TCRdb, the immuneACCESS table is reduced to in-frame sequences with V and J assigned. These tables do not hold every clone; where another copy was compared, an unresolved V gene accounts for under half, and the others remain unexplained. V and J calls and clone size follow that table, whereas D and trimming were derived from the DNA. The sample table contains around 140,000 clones; only one count was recorded for nearly 95% of them. The top ten clones comprise roughly 5.9% of the sample.

The sample's time point label, decoded: baseline before first vaccination. Vaccinee samples came from UK trials COV001 and COV002, including a single-blind randomized controlled phase 2/3 trial of AZD1222 (ChAdOx1 nCoV-19) in healthy adults. Trial participant PBMC samples were collected at day 0 and day 28 after the second dose for TCRbeta chain sequencing. The paper's findings and limits, for the study overall: Conclusions about previously exposed vaccinees are limited because only a handful of AZD1222 recipients were SARS-CoV-2 seropositive at baseline. The 56-69-year group was small, and its depth increase did not reach significance, likely because of low power. Most participants were white British and females outnumbered males, and the authors suggested that clonal diversity may have been underestimated. The vaccine-associated CD4 TCRs covered the entire spike protein, and the dominant responses fell in regions 160-218 and 743-854. Epitopes outside the regions mutated in the B.1.351 and B.1.1.7 variants were reportedly recognized by nearly half of the unique spike-specific TCRs. After two AZD1222 doses, both the breadth and the depth of spike-specific TCRs were significantly higher than at day 0 and than in MenACWY recipients. Because no day 14 peak-response samples were available, the repertoires could be characterized only after the peak T cell response.

The sequence joins TRBV9 to TRBJ1-1, with TRBD1 tentatively as D gene (6 bases match). The starting material was peripheral blood, obtained on day 0 of AZD1222 vaccination. The receptor's source is an adult in good health. The DNA is TGTGCCAGCAGCGTTAGTAGGAACAGGGAGACTGAAGCTTTCTTT. The translation is CASSVSRNRETEAFF.